This T cell receptor beta chain was captured by sequencing in a study of T cell repertoires in aging, cancer and after chemotherapy. About the study: Repeat sampling of healthy donors over several months to years showed clear clonal overlap. Overall study results and limits: Across the chemotherapy interval, each cancer cohort showed higher median generation probability, suggesting thymic rebound. In healthy donors, age-related TCR diversity loss mainly reflected lost richness. Age-matched healthy donors had significantly more diverse, less clonal blood TCR repertoires than untreated cancer patients.

On this clonotype itself: What it recognizes is unknown.

The template was genomic DNA from peripheral blood, not RNA. A mixed TRB-A/B primer pool amplified rearranged TRB by multiplex touch-down PCR. Using its own MiXCR run on the multiplex PCR reads, TCRdb lists one record per CDR3 protein. The repertoire holds some 11,000 distinct CDR3 sequences, with 42% as singletons. V dropped 4 bases and J dropped 2 bases, with 14 bases sitting between them. Germline V gene lookup returns CDR1 SGHNT and CDR2 YYREEE (reference sequence). This CDR3 has 15 residues. Sequenced: blood. The sequence derives from a human donor in good health. The rearrangement links TRBV5-4 to TRBJ2-3; D is perhaps TRBD2 (6 bases). CDR3 protein: CASSTSGGTTDTQYF. The CDR3 nucleotides read TGTGCCAGCAGCACCTCCGGGGGAACCACAGATACGCAGTATTTT.